Listed below are T cell receptor beta chains from one sample, sequenced in a study of shared clonotypes between healthy human individuals. Sequenced by immunoSEQ multiplex PCR; TCRdb stores in-frame clones only, minus some. This repertoire shows about 2 million clones, roughly 95% found once; its top ten account for around 1.1%. Sequences were obtained from naive CD8+ T cells sorted from blood. The receptors originated from a man between 18 and 35 years old in good health. Both conserved end residues are part of each CDR3. A D gene is named only where the DNA matches it firmly. For some rows the clone size is stated as once, few or many, or as a class when expanded; others skip it.

clone_size j_call d_call v_call cdr3_aa cdr3_nt
. TRBJ2-1 . TRBV27 CASSMYNEQFF TGTGCCAGCAGTATGTACAATGAGCAGTTCTTC
. TRBJ2-5 TRBD2 TRBV6-5 CASSTAGGPQETQYF TGTGCCAGCAGCACCGCGGGGGGCCCCCAAGAGACCCAGTACTTC
. TRBJ2-1 . TRBV6-5 CASSYSGVNNEQFF TGTGCCAGCAGTTACTCCGGGGTCAACAATGAGCAGTTCTTC
once TRBJ2-3 . TRBV7-8 CASSFRGSTDTQYF TGTGCCAGCAGCTTCCGGGGGAGCACAGATACGCAGTATTTT
. TRBJ2-5 . TRBV4-1 CASSQDRVGTAQYF TGCGCCAGCAGCCAAGATAGAGTTGGAACGGCCCAGTACTTC
once TRBJ1-1 . TRBV9 CASSPTGGMNTEAFF TGTGCCAGCAGCCCCACCGGGGGCATGAACACTGAAGCTTTCTTT
. TRBJ2-7 TRBD2 TRBV5-5 CASSRTRLAGGYEQYF TGTGCCAGCAGCCGGACAAGGCTAGCGGGGGGCTACGAGCAGTACTTC
. TRBJ2-1 . TRBV10-3 CAISDKVESYNEQFF TGTGCCATCAGTGATAAGGTAGAAAGTTACAATGAGCAGTTCTTC
. TRBJ1-1 . TRBV6-5 CASSYDLHEAFF TGTGCCAGCAGTTACGACCTCCATGAAGCTTTCTTT
. TRBJ2-1 . TRBV27 CASSLLGGRQSSYNEQFF TGTGCCAGCAGTTTATTGGGGGGCAGACAAAGCTCCTACAATGAGCAGTTCTTC
once TRBJ1-1 . TRBV27 CASSYGLGTEAFF TGTGCCAGCAGTTATGGTTTGGGCACTGAAGCTTTCTTT
. TRBJ2-3 . TRBV4-3 CASSQVTDNTDTQYF TGCGCCAGCAGCCAAGTCACGGATAACACAGATACGCAGTATTTT
. TRBJ2-7 . TRBV29-1 CSVEVVGRVGGHEQYF TGCAGCGTTGAAGTCGTCGGGCGAGTGGGGGGCCACGAGCAGTACTTC
once TRBJ1-1 . TRBV28 CASSLHEKAEAFF TGTGCCAGCAGTTTACATGAGAAGGCTGAAGCTTTCTTT
. TRBJ2-7 . TRBV13 CASSLGPAEGYEQYF TGTGCCAGCAGCTTGGGTCCGGCAGAGGGATACGAGCAGTACTTC
. TRBJ2-1 TRBD2 TRBV27 CASGSGGSYNEQFF TGTGCCAGCGGAAGCGGGGGCTCCTACAATGAGCAGTTCTTC
. TRBJ2-7 TRBD2 TRBV7-2 CASSFALGLALGEQYF TGTGCCAGCAGCTTTGCCTTGGGACTAGCCTTGGGCGAGCAGTACTTC
. TRBJ2-5 . TRBV7-2 CASSFSPLEETQYF TGTGCCAGCAGCTTCTCACCGTTGGAAGAGACCCAGTACTTC
once TRBJ2-7 TRBD2 TRBV19 CATTGLAKEQYF TGTGCCACAACGGGACTAGCGAAGGAGCAGTACTTC
once TRBJ2-7 TRBD1 TRBV4-1 CASSSVTGIYEQYF TGCGCCAGCAGCTCAGTGACAGGGATCTACGAGCAGTACTTC
. TRBJ2-1 . TRBV7-8 CASSPGPYNEQFF TGTGCCAGCAGCCCCGGCCCATACAATGAGCAGTTCTTC
once TRBJ2-1 TRBD1 TRBV27 CASSSRDSLIDEQFF TGTGCCAGCAGTTCCCGGGACAGTCTCATAGATGAGCAGTTCTTC